This section outlines one T cell receptor beta chain sequence together with its context. Antigen unknown. The germline V and J ends were trimmed by 3 bases and 13 bases, with 15 bases remaining between them. Germline lookup yields CDR1 KGHSH and CDR2 LQKENI. The CDR3 covers 12 residues. The data were obtained in a study of long-term antiretroviral therapy in people with HIV. Run at survey level, the immunoSEQ assay was version v3.0. In sequencing, roughly 35,000-50,000 T-cell genomes per sample were targeted. TCRdb keeps only in-frame clones here, not all; method: immunoSEQ multiplex PCR. The sample shows nearly 30,000 clones, 80% to 90% of them seen only once. Each donor provided at least one pre-ART PBMC sample and at least two post-ART PBMC samples. Overall study results and limits: HIV repertoires spanned narrower CDR3 length ranges than controls.

This clonotype was obtained from a man aged 50-60 years with HIV. Material: unsorted PBMCs, obtained 3.2 years before starting antiretroviral therapy. The rearrangement joins TRBV18 to TRBJ2-5, with TRBD1 as a possible D gene (7 bases). The CDR3 DNA is TGTGCCAGCTCACCTGACAGGGACTCTTGGTACTTC. Its translation is CASSPDRDSWYF.